These T cell receptor beta chains were read from a single sample in a study of blood T cell repertoires in COVID-19. Clones were sequenced by immunoSEQ multiplex PCR, and TCRdb holds only the in-frame ones, with some missing. The sample yields 250,000 or so clones, more than 75% seen once. Sequences were obtained from peripheral blood. Receptors originate from a woman in her sixties or seventies with active or convalescent COVID-19. Both conserved end residues are part of each CDR3. The D gene is left open where the match is weak. A clone size is listed for some rows: how often the clone was seen (once, few, many), or a class if it is expanded.

TRBV18,15,TRBJ2-1,TRBD2,NA,CASSVAGGQYNEQFF,TGTGCCAGCTCAGTAGCGGGGGGCCAATACAATGAGCAGTTCTTC
TRBV11-2,15,TRBJ1-1,NA,few,CASSLGGHIGTEAFF,TGTGCCAGCAGCTTAGGAGGGCATATAGGCACTGAAGCTTTCTTT
TRBV6-2/TRBV6-3,15,TRBJ1-5,NA,NA,CASSWGLSSNQPQHF,TGTGCCAGCAGTTGGGGGCTGTCGAGCAATCAGCCCCAGCATTTT
TRBV3-1/TRBV3-2,19,TRBJ2-4,TRBD2,NA,CASSQTRLAGDRAKNIQYF,TGTGCCAGCAGCCAGACTCGACTAGCGGGGGATCGGGCCAAAAACATTCAGTACTTC
TRBV29-1,11,TRBJ1-4,NA,NA,CSVRVGEKLFF,TGCAGCGTGAGGGTAGGGGAAAAACTGTTTTTT
TRBV5-1,13,TRBJ2-3,NA,NA,CASGFGGTNTQYF,TGCGCCAGCGGGTTCGGGGGAACTAATACGCAGTATTTT
TRBV3-1/TRBV3-2,19,TRBJ1-5,TRBD1,once,CASSQDYGLGTGGGQPQHF,TGTGCCAGCAGCCAAGATTATGGGTTAGGGACAGGGGGCGGTCAGCCCCAGCATTTT
TRBV19,13,TRBJ1-1,NA,NA,CASSIGLYTEAFF,TGTGCCAGTAGTATAGGACTCTACACTGAAGCTTTCTTT
TRBV18,16,TRBJ1-3,NA,NA,CASSPTLLTSGNTIYF,TGTGCCAGCTCACCCACCCTCCTGACTTCTGGAAACACCATATATTTT
TRBV27,13,TRBJ2-1,NA,NA,CASSKLASNEQFF,TGTGCCAGCAGTAAGCTAGCGAGCAATGAGCAGTTCTTC
TRBV4-3,16,TRBJ2-1,TRBD2,few,CASSQDFSGGGDEQFF,TGCGCCAGCAGCCAAGATTTTAGCGGGGGAGGCGATGAGCAGTTCTTC
TRBV4-1,15,TRBJ1-4,NA,NA,CASSQDIQGNEKLFF,TGCGCCAGCAGCCAAGATATCCAGGGGAATGAAAAACTGTTTTTT
TRBV27,18,TRBJ2-1,TRBD2,NA,CASTLLAGGVSSYNEQFF,TGTGCCAGCACCCTACTAGCGGGGGGCGTTAGCTCCTACAATGAGCAGTTCTTC
TRBV21-1,12,TRBJ1-1,NA,NA,CARRQPPTEAFF,TGTGCCAGGCGACAGCCTCCGACTGAAGCTTTCTTT
TRBV3-1/TRBV3-2,16,TRBJ2-1,TRBD2,NA,CASSPSTSGGNGEQFF,TGTGCCAGCAGCCCATCGACTAGCGGGGGGAACGGGGAGCAGTTCTTC
TRBV19,16,TRBJ2-3,TRBD2,once,CASSIPRGGSTDTQYF,TGTGCCAGTAGTATACCGCGGGGGGGAAGCACAGATACGCAGTATTTT
TRBV6-2/TRBV6-3,14,TRBJ2-1,TRBD2,NA,CASSYSGSGGGEFF,TGTGCCAGCAGTTACTCGGGTAGCGGGGGGGGAGAGTTCTTC
TRBV10-3,14,TRBJ2-7,TRBD2,NA,CAITSGGVPYEQYF,TGTGCCATCACCTCGGGGGGGGTGCCCTACGAGCAGTACTTC
TRBV12-3/TRBV12-4,13,TRBJ1-1,NA,NA,CASSLKKNTEAFF,TGTGCCAGCAGTCTAAAGAAGAACACTGAAGCTTTCTTT
TRBV24-1,16,TRBJ1-2,TRBD1,once,CATSDGPGQGYYGYTF,TGTGCCACCAGTGACGGTCCGGGACAGGGCTACTATGGCTACACCTTC
TRBV3-1/TRBV3-2,13,TRBJ1-1,NA,NA,CASSQVSVTEAFF,TGTGCCAGCAGCCAAGTGAGTGTAACTGAAGCTTTCTTT
TRBV10-3,15,TRBJ2-3,NA,NA,CAISESGGLTDTQYF,TGTGCCATCAGTGAGTCCGGGGGTTTAACAGATACGCAGTATTTT
TRBV7-2,17,TRBJ1-2,TRBD1,NA,CASSLFPRQGASVGYTF,TGTGCCAGCAGCTTATTCCCGAGACAGGGGGCTAGTGTTGGCTACACCTTC
TRBV5-1,15,TRBJ2-7,TRBD1,few,CASSLGTASSYEQYF,TGCGCCAGCAGCCTGGGGACAGCTAGCTCCTACGAGCAGTACTTC
TRBV5-4,16,TRBJ2-7,TRBD1,NA,CASGVGTGTGVYEQYF,TGTGCCAGCGGGGTTGGAACCGGGACAGGAGTCTACGAGCAGTACTTC
TRBV27,14,TRBJ1-6,NA,NA,CASSLDRIYSPLHF,TGTGCCAGCAGTTTAGACAGGATTTATTCACCCCTCCACTTT
TRBV7-2,15,TRBJ1-6,TRBD1,NA,CASSFVTGGLSPLHF,TGTGCCAGCAGCTTTGTTACAGGGGGCCTTTCACCCCTCCACTTT
TRBV19,15,TRBJ1-5,NA,once,CASTARRNSNQPQHF,TGTGCCAGTACTGCCAGGCGAAATAGCAATCAGCCCCAGCATTTT
TRBV27,17,TRBJ1-5,TRBD1,NA,CASSLRIGTASNQPQHF,TGTGCCAGCAGTTTACGAATCGGGACAGCTAGCAATCAGCCCCAGCATTTT
TRBV6-5,11,TRBJ2-1,NA,NA,CASTRGNEQFF,TGTGCCAGCACAAGAGGGAATGAGCAGTTCTTC
TRBV4-3,17,TRBJ2-5,NA,NA,CASSQDLLGTTTLPQYF,TGCGCCAGCAGCCAAGATTTGTTAGGGACAACCACCTTGCCCCAGTACTTC
TRBV18,14,TRBJ2-1,NA,NA,CASSPGRNSNEQFF,TGTGCCAGCTCACCGGGCCGGAATTCCAATGAGCAGTTCTTC